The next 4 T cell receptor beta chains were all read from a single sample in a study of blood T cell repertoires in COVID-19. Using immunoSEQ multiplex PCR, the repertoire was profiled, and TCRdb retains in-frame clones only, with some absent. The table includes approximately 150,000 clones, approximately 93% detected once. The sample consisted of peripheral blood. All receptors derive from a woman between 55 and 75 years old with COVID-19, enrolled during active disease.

In nucleotides, the CDR3 is TGTGCCAGCAGTTACGAGAGAAACACTGAAGCTTTCTTT. Translating gives CASSYERNTEAFF. V gene TRBV12-3 or TRBV12-4 combines with J gene TRBJ1-1, with no clear D. The CDR3 is made up of 13 amino acids. Trimming removed 4 bases from V and 2 bases from J, with 8 bases in between.

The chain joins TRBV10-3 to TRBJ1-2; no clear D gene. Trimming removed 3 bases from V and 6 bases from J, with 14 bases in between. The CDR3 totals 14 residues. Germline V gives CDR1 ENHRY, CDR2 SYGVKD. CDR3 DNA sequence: TGTGCCATCAGTGACCTAGGGAGGGTAGATGGCTACACCTTC. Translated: CAISDLGRVDGYTF.

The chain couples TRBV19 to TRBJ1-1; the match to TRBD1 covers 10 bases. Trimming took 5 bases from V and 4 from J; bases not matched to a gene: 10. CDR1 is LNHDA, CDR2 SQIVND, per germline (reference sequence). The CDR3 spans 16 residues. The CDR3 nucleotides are TGTGCCAGTAGTCTCGATGGACAGGGGGGCCTCACTGAAGCTTTCTTT. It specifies CASSLDGQGGLTEAFF.

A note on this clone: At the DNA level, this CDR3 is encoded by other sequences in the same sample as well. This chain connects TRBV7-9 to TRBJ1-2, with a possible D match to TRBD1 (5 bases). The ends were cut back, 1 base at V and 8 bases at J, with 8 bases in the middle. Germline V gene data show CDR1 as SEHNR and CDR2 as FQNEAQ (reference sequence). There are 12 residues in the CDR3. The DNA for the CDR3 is TGTGCCAGCAGCTTAGAGCAGGGAGGCTACACCTTC. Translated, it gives CASSLEQGGYTF.